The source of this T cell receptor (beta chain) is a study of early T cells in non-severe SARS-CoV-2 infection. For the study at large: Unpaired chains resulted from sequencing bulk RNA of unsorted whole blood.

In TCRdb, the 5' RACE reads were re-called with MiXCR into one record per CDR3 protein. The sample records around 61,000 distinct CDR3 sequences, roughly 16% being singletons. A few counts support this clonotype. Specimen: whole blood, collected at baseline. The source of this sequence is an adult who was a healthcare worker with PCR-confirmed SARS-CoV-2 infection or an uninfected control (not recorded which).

The CDR3 DNA reads as TGTGCCAGCAGTTTGGGCTCTCGTGCTAGCGGGAAGGGAGAGACCCAGTACTTC. It yields the protein CASSLGSRASGKGETQYF. The chain has TRBV27 and TRBJ2-5, with 9 bases that match TRBD2. Germline values: CDR1 MNHEY, CDR2 SMNVEV (reference sequence). This CDR3 is built from 18 residues. With V trimmed by 3 bases and J by 4 bases, 15 bases remained unmatched.